The next 18 T cell receptor beta chains were all read from a single sample in a study of shared clonotypes between healthy human individuals. Method: immunoSEQ multiplex PCR; TCRdb's copy keeps in-frame clones and lacks some. The repertoire has around 430,000 clones, roughly 77% of them found once; the top ten carry over 10%. The sequenced sample consisted of PBMCs. The receptors come from a woman between 40 and 50 years old in good health. Some clones in this sample may be carry-over from other donors' samples.

The chain carries TRBV25-1 and TRBJ2-7, with 7 bases aligning to TRBD1. Trimming cost V 6 bases and J 2 bases; bases outside gene matches: 10. Germline loops: CDR1 MGHDK, CDR2 SYGVNS. CDR3 length: 15 residues. The CDR3: CASSVNNRGPYEQYF. The DNA for the CDR3 is TGTGCCAGCAGCGTTAATAACAGGGGCCCCTACGAGCAGTACTTC.

The chain is built from TRBV11-2 and TRBJ2-7; the D gene could be TRBD1 or TRBD2 (5 bases each). The CDR3 runs to 14 residues. The V gene's germline CDR1 is SGHAT and CDR2 FQNNGV. The V gene lost 1 base and the J gene lost 5 bases, with 12 bases spanning the gap. CDR3 protein: CASSLGGWDHEQYF. The DNA of the CDR3 is TGTGCCAGCAGCTTAGGGGGGTGGGACCACGAGCAGTACTTC.

DNA of the CDR3: TGTGCCAGCAGCTTGGATCTAGCGGGAGGCGGAGAGACCCAGTACTTC. This sequence encodes CASSLDLAGGGETQYF. The J gene is TRBJ2-5, the V gene TRBV5-6; 11 nucleotides match TRBD2. Trimming cost V 0 bases and J 4 bases; bases outside gene matches: 5. The germline CDR1 and CDR2 sequences are SGHDT and YYEEEE. This CDR3 is built from 16 residues.

V and J are TRBV28 and TRBJ1-1; D gene ambiguous. Trimming pared 2 bases from V and 8 bases from J, leaving 9 bases between. The CDR3 has 12 amino acids. Germline V gives CDR1 MDHEN, CDR2 SYDVKM. The CDR3 sequence: CASSLQAREAFF. The CDR3 DNA sequence: TGTGCCAGCAGTTTACAGGCCAGGGAAGCTTTCTTT.

This chain uses TRBV28 with TRBJ1-1, with D tentatively TRBD1 (5 bases). The CDR3 runs 13 residues. The V gene lost 5 bases and the J gene lost 1 base, with 8 bases spanning the gap. The germline gives CDR1 MDHEN, CDR2 SYDVKM. The CDR3 here is CASSVDRNTEAFF. CDR3 DNA: TGTGCCAGCAGTGTAGACAGGAACACTGAAGCTTTCTTT.

This clone was recorded once. The CDR3: CASSYPGGTFYGYTF. CDR3 DNA sequence: TGTGCCAGCAGTTACCCCGGGGGAACCTTCTATGGCTACACCTTC. The chain uses TRBV6-5 and TRBJ1-2, with D tentatively TRBD1 (5 bases). Per germline, CDR1 MNHEY and CDR2 SVGAGI. Trimming took off 2 bases at V and 4 bases at J, with 14 bases between the two ends. This CDR3 contains 15 residues.

This chain joins TRBV10-3 and TRBJ2-7; no clear D. The germline V gene encodes CDR1 ENHRY and CDR2 SYGVKD. The CDR3 totals 13 residues. The V and J ends lost 6 bases and 4 bases respectively, with 13 bases between them. The CDR3 DNA reads as TGTGCCATCAGGGAGCAAATCCCTTACGAGCAGTACTTC. This encodes CAIREQIPYEQYF.

The rearrangement joins TRBV7-6 to TRBJ1-2, with D unclear. The CDR3 runs 15 residues. In germline, CDR1 is SGHVS, CDR2 FNYEAQ. V gave up 1 base and J gave up 3 bases, with 12 bases separating them. DNA for the CDR3: TGTGCCAGCAGCTTAGAGATCAGCCCCGACTATGGCTACACCTTC. It yields the protein CASSLEISPDYGYTF. Full variable domain (remainder filled in from reference TRBV7-6 and TRBJ1-2): GAGVSQSPRYKVTKRGQDVALRCDPISGHVSLYWYRQALGQGPEFLTYFNYEAQQDKSGLPNDRFSAERPEGSISTLTIQRTEQRDSAMYRCASSLEISPDYGYTFGSGTRLTVV.

This sequence joins TRBV6-4 and TRBJ2-7; D may be TRBD2 (5 bases). V was shortened by 0 bases and J by 4 bases, with 10 bases between the two germline ends. CDR3 length equals 14 residues. Germline CDR1 is MRHNA and CDR2 is SNTAGT. As DNA, the CDR3 is TGTGCCAGCAGTGACTCGAACCGGGAATACGAGCAGTACTTC. Protein sequence: CASSDSNREYEQYF.

The chain is built from TRBV7-8 and TRBJ2-7; D is perhaps TRBD2 (5 bases). The germline V gene encodes CDR1 SGHVS and CDR2 FQNEAQ. This CDR3 has 13 residues. V was cut by 3 bases and J by 3 bases, with 9 bases left in between. Here the CDR3 DNA reads TGTGCCAGCAGCTTCTTACGGGGCTACGAGCAGTACTTC. Translated: CASSFLRGYEQYF.

The genes are TRBV6-5 and TRBJ2-7; no clear D. V was cut by 5 bases and J by 3 bases, with 11 bases left in between. This CDR3 is built from 13 residues. Per germline, CDR1 MNHEY and CDR2 SVGAGI. CDR3 residues: CASSTWPGYEQYF. CDR3 in DNA: TGTGCCAGCAGTACTTGGCCTGGCTACGAGCAGTACTTC.

The genes are TRBV15 and TRBJ2-7; 7 bases line up with TRBD1. Germline CDR1 and CDR2: LNHNV and YYDKDF (reference sequence). The V gene end was trimmed by 3 bases and the J gene end by 1 base; junction bases not matched to a gene: 3. The CDR3 length is 14 residues. The chain's CDR3 is CATSRDRPSYEQYF. The CDR3 bases are TGTGCCACCAGCAGGGACAGGCCGTCCTACGAGCAGTACTTC.

The chain joins TRBV28 to TRBJ2-4, with D perhaps TRBD1 or TRBD2 (6 bases each). This CDR3 spans 14 amino acids. Germline V CDR1 and CDR2: MDHEN, SYDVKM. The germline V and J ends were trimmed by 3 bases and 1 base, with 7 bases remaining between them. The CDR3 nucleotides are TGTGCCAGCAGTTTCGGGGGCGCCAAAAACATTCAGTACTTC. This sequence encodes CASSFGGAKNIQYF.

This rearrangement joins TRBV11-3 to TRBJ1-1; weak D call: TRBD1 (5 bases). Germline CDR1 is SGHNT and CDR2 is YENEEA. This CDR3 contains 15 residues. Trimming removed 0 bases at V and 6 bases at J, with 14 bases between. In nucleotides, the CDR3 is TGTGCCAGCAGCTTAGATTCTCGGGGGTTTTCTGAAGCTTTCTTT. It is translated as CASSLDSRGFSEAFF.

Details on this clone: One end of the junction fails to match germline, which may point to a read error. The V and J genes are TRBV7-7 and TRBJ1-5; D is ambiguous. CDR1 is SSHAT and CDR2 is FNYEAQ in the germline V gene (reference sequence). CDR3 length: 14 amino acids. The CDR3 coding sequence is TGTGCTAGCAGCTTACCCCCTAGCAATCAGCCCCAGCATTTT. It codes for CASSLPPSNQPQHF.

The rearrangement links TRBV11-2 to TRBJ2-1, with a possible D match to TRBD1 (6 bases). Per the germline V gene, CDR1 is SGHAT and CDR2 is FQNNGV. V was trimmed by 1 base and J by 7 bases, leaving 11 bases between them. The CDR3 length is 14 residues. This CDR3 is CASSLVGGLNEQFF. The CDR3 DNA reads as TGTGCCAGCAGCTTAGTTGGGGGCCTGAATGAGCAGTTCTTC.

This clone was seen just once. The genes are TRBV7-2 and TRBJ1-5; 7 nucleotides line up with TRBD1. J lost 9 bases, V lost 5 bases, and 16 bases had no gene match. Germline assignment: CDR1 SGHTA and CDR2 FQGNSA. The CDR3 has 16 amino acids. The CDR3 loop is CASSPDWQGGLRPQHF. The CDR3 bases are TGTGCCAGCAGCCCAGACTGGCAGGGGGGTTTACGGCCCCAGCATTTT.

This rearrangement joins TRBV5-1 to TRBJ2-1; D is undetermined. Between the trimmed V and J ends, which lost 0 bases and 4 bases, there was a span of 5 bases. CDR1 is SGHRS and CDR2 is YFSETQ in the germline V gene. There are 13 residues in the CDR3. The DNA of the CDR3 is TGCGCCAGCAGCTTGGAGCGTTACAATGAGCAGTTCTTC. Translation: CASSLERYNEQFF. Complete variable domain (other parts from reference TRBV5-1 and TRBJ2-1): KAGVTQTPRYLIKTRGQQVTLSCSPISGHRSVSWYQQTPGQGLQFLFEYFSETQRNKGNFPGRFSGRQFSNSRSEMNVSTLELGDSALYLCASSLERYNEQFFGPGTRLTVL.